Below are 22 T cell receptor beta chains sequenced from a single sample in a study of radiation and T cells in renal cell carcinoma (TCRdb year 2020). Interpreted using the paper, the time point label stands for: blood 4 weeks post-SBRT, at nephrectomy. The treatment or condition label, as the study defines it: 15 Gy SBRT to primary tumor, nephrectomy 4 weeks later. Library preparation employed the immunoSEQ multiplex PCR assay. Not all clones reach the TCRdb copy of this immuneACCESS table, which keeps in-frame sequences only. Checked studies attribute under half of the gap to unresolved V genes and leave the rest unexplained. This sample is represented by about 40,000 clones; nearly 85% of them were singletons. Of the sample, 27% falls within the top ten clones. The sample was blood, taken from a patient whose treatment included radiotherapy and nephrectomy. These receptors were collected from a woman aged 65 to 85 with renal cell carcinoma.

The CDR3 reads CASSLGRAGGRELFF. In DNA, the CDR3 is TGTGCCAGCAGTCTAGGGAGGGCGGGAGGAAGGGAGCTGTTTTTT. The chain couples TRBV27 to TRBJ2-2, with 8 bases that match TRBD2. This CDR3 is 15 amino acids long. The J segment lost 9 bases and the V segment lost 5 bases, leaving 11 bases of the junction unmatched. Germline V CDR1 and CDR2: MNHEY, SMNVEV (reference sequence).

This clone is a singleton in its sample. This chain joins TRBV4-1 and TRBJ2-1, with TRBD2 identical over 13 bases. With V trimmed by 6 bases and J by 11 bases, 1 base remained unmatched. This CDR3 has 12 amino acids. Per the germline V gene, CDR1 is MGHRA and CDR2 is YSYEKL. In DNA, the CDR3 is TGCGCCAGCAGACTAGCGGGGGGGAAGCAGTTCTTC. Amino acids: CASRLAGGKQFF.

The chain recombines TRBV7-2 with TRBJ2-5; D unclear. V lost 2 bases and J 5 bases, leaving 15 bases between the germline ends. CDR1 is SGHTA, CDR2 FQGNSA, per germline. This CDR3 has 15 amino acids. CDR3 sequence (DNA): TGTGCCAGCAGCTTAAGTTCCGGAGATTTGGAGACCCAGTACTTC. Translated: CASSLSSGDLETQYF.

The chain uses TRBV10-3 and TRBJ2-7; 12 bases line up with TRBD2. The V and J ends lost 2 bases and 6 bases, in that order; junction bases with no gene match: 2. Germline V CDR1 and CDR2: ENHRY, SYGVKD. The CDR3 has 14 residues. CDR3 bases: TGTGCCATCAGTGAGGGACTAGCGGGGATCGAGCAGTACTTC. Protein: CAISEGLAGIEQYF.

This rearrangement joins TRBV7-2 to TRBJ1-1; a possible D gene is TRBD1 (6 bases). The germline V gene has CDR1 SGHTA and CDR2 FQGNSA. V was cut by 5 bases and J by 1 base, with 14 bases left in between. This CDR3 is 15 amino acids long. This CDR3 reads CASSLGGAGNTEAFF. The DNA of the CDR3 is TGTGCCAGCAGCCTGGGGGGGGCTGGGAACACTGAAGCTTTCTTT.

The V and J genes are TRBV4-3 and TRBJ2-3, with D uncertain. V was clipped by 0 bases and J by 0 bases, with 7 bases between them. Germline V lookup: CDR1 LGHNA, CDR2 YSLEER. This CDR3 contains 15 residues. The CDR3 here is CASSQDLLSTDTQYF. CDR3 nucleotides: TGCGCCAGCAGCCAAGATCTATTGAGCACAGATACGCAGTATTTT.

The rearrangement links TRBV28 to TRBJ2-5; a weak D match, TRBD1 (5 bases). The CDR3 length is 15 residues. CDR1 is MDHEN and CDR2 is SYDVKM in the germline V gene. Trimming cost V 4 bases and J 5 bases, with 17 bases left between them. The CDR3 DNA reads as TGTGCCAGCAGTTCCGCCTCTTTGGCAGGGGAGACCCAGTACTTC. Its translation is CASSSASLAGETQYF.

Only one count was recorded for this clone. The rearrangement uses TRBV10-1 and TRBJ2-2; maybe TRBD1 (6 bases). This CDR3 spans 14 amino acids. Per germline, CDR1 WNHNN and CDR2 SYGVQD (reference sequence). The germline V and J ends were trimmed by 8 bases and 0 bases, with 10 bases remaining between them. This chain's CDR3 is CASRGQANTGELFF. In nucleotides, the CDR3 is TGCGCCAGCCGGGGACAAGCGAACACCGGGGAGCTGTTTTTT.

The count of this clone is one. CDR3 sequence reads: CASRRDRGSYEQYF. The CDR3 DNA sequence: TGTGCCAGCAGGAGGGACAGGGGGTCCTACGAGCAGTACTTC. The chain carries TRBV7-2 and TRBJ2-7; 11 positions match TRBD1. CDR3 length: 14 residues. CDR1 and CDR2 (germline): SGHTA, FQGNSA. V gave up 6 bases and J gave up 1 base; unmatched junction bases: 2.

In DNA, the CDR3 is TGTGCCAGCAGCGATACAGGGGGCTCTAGGGAGACCCAGTACTTC. Amino acid sequence: CASSDTGGSRETQYF. This chain links TRBV6-5 with TRBJ2-5; 9 bases map to TRBD1. CDR1 is MNHEY, CDR2 SVGAGI, per germline. The CDR3 runs 15 residues. Unmatched junction bases numbered 10, after V lost 6 bases and J lost 5 bases.

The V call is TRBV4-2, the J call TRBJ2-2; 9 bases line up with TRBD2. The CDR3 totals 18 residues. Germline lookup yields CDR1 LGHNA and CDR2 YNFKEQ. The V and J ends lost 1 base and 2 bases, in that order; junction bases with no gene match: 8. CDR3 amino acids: CASSQAAAGGINTGELFF. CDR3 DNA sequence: TGTGCCAGCAGCCAAGCCGCAGCGGGGGGTATAAACACCGGGGAGCTGTTTTTT.

CDR3 region: CAWTVSSYEQYF. Here the CDR3 DNA reads TGTGCCTGGACCGTCAGCTCGTACGAGCAGTACTTC. The chain carries TRBV30 and TRBJ2-7; unclear D gene. This CDR3 region has 12 residues. Germline CDR1 GTSNPN, CDR2 SVGIG (reference sequence). Trimming took off 4 bases at V and 4 bases at J, with 11 bases between the two ends.

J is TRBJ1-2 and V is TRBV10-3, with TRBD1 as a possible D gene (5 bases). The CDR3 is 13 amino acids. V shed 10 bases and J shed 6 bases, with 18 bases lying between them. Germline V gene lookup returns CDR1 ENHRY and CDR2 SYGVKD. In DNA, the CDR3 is TGTGCCAATGGGCCAGCGGGGGGACATGGCTACACCTTC. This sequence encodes CANGPAGGHGYTF.

As DNA, the CDR3 is TGTGCCAGCAGGCGACAGGGCTCAGGGGACACTGAAGCTTTCTTT. It is translated as CASRRQGSGDTEAFF. This chain uses TRBV7-6 with TRBJ1-1; 7 positions match TRBD1. The germline CDR1 and CDR2 sequences are SGHVS and FNYEAQ. Unmatched junction bases numbered 10, after V lost 6 bases and J lost 3 bases. The CDR3 length is 15 residues. Combining the CDR3 with reference TRBV7-6 and TRBJ1-1 gives the whole variable domain GAGVSQSPRYKVTKRGQDVALRCDPISGHVSLYWYRQALGQGPEFLTYFNYEAQQDKSGLPNDRFSAERPEGSISTLTIQRTEQRDSAMYRCASRRQGSGDTEAFFGQGTRLTVV.

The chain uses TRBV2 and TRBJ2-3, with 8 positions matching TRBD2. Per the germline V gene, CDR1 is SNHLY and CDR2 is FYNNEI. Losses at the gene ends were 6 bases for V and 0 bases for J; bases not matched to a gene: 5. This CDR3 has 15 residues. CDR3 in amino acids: CASRLLADSTDTQYF. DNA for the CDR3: TGTGCCAGCAGATTACTAGCGGATAGCACAGATACGCAGTATTTT.

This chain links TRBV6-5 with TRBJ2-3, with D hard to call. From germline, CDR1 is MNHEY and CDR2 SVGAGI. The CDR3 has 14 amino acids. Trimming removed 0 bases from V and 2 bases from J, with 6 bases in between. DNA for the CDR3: TGTGCCAGCAGTTACTCGAGCTTCACAGATACGCAGTATTTT. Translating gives CASSYSSFTDTQYF.

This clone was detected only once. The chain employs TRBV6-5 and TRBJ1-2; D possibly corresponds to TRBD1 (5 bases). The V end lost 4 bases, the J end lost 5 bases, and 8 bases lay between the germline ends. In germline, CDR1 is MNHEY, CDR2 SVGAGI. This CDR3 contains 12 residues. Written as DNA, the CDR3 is TGTGCCAGCAGTTCCGGGGGGTATGGCTACACCTTC. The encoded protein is CASSSGGYGYTF.

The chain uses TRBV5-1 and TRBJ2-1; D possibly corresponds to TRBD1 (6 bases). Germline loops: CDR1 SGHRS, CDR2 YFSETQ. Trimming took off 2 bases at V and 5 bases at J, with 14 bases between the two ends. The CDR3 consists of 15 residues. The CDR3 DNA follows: TGCGCCAGCAGCTTACAGGGTGCCTTAAACAATGAGCAGTTCTTC. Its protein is CASSLQGALNNEQFF.

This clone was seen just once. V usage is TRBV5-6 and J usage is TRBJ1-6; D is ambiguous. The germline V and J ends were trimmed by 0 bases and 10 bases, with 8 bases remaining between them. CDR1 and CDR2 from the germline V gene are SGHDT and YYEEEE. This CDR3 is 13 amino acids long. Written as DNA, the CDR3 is TGTGCCAGCAGCTTGGACAGAAGGTCACCCCTCCACTTT. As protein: CASSLDRRSPLHF.

The CDR3 bases are TGTGCCAGCAGTGCTTGGAACACTGAAGCTTTCTTT. Its translation is CASSAWNTEAFF. The chain is built from TRBV6-1 and TRBJ1-1; D unclear. Germline V CDR1 and CDR2: MNHNS, SASEGT. The germline V and J ends were trimmed by 4 bases and 1 base, with 4 bases remaining between them. The CDR3 runs to 12 residues.

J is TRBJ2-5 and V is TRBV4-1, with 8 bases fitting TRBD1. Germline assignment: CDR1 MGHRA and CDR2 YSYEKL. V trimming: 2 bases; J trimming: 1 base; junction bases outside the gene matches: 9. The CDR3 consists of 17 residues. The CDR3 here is CASSQSTGASVQETQYF. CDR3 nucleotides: TGCGCCAGCAGCCAATCGACAGGGGCCTCGGTCCAAGAGACCCAGTACTTC.

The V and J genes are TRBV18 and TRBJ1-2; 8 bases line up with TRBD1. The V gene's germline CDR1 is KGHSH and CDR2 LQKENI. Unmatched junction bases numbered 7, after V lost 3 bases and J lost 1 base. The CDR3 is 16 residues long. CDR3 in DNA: TGTGCCAGCTCACCGCCGGGACAGGACATTAACTATGGCTACACCTTC. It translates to CASSPPGQDINYGYTF. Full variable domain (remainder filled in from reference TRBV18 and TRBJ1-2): NAGVMQNPRHLVRRRGQEARLRCSPMKGHSHVYWYRQLPEEGLKFMVYLQKENIIDESGMPKERFSAEFPKEGPSILRIQQVVRGDSAAYFCASSPPGQDINYGYTFGSGTRLTVV.